Presented here are 9 T cell receptor beta chains from one specimen sequenced in a study of CD8+ T cells in alopecia areata. cDNA reverse transcribed from extracted RNA served as the sequencing template. Measured with immunoSEQ multiplex PCR; TCRdb has only the in-frame clones, and not every one. The sample lists 150,000 or so clones; about 60% were seen once. Here the sequenced sample was CD4+ T cells sorted from blood, taken at week 0. The receptors were gathered from a human donor with alopecia areata.

The chain joins TRBV4-3 to TRBJ2-3; TRBD2 is a possible D gene (5 bases). V lost 4 bases, J lost 0 bases, and 20 bases lay in between. Germline CDR1 reads LGHNA; CDR2 reads YSLEER. The CDR3 covers 18 residues. For the CDR3, the DNA is TGCGCCAGCAGCCCCGAGCCTAGCACCACCCTTAGCACAGATACGCAGTATTTT. Translation: CASSPEPSTTLSTDTQYF.

The CDR3 nucleotides are TGTGCCAGCGCAAGGGACAGGGACTACGAGCAGTACTTC. Translating gives CASARDRDYEQYF. J is TRBJ2-5 and V is TRBV27, with TRBD1 matching 9 bases. The last part of the DNA fits TRBJ2-7 better; the J call may be wrong. This CDR3 is 13 amino acids long. Germline V gives CDR1 MNHEY, CDR2 SMNVEV (reference sequence).

The rearrangement joins TRBV2 to TRBJ1-2; D is perhaps TRBD1 (5 bases). CDR1 SNHLY and CDR2 FYNNEI come from the germline V gene. Trimming cost V 5 bases and J 0 bases, with 10 bases left between them. CDR3 size: 14 residues. The chain's CDR3 is CASSSGGTNYGYTF. In DNA form, the CDR3 reads TGTGCCAGCAGTTCGGGGGGGACTAACTATGGCTACACCTTC.

The V gene is TRBV10-3, the J gene TRBJ1-2; D not resolved. Trimming removed 0 bases from V and 13 bases from J, with 12 bases in between. The germline CDR1 and CDR2 sequences are ENHRY and SYGVKD. CDR3 length: 12 amino acids. The CDR3 sequence: CAISESRAVLTF. For the CDR3, the DNA is TGTGCCATCAGTGAGTCAAGGGCGGTTCTCACCTTC.

The V and J genes are TRBV5-6 and TRBJ1-2; D perhaps matches TRBD1 (5 bases). Trimming cost V 6 bases and J 7 bases, with 10 bases left between them. There are 11 residues in the CDR3. The germline V gene has CDR1 SGHDT and CDR2 YYEEEE. The CDR3 here is CASTRGSGYTF. CDR3 coding DNA: TGTGCCAGCACGCGGGGCTCTGGCTACACCTTC.

This CDR3 is CASSLVQWGEAFF. Written as DNA, the CDR3 is TGTGCCAGCAGCTTAGTCCAGTGGGGTGAAGCTTTCTTT. V usage is TRBV7-8 and J usage is TRBJ1-1; D unclear. This CDR3 is 13 amino acids long. V gave up 1 base and J gave up 7 bases, with 10 bases separating them. Germline CDR1 and CDR2: SGHVS and FQNEAQ.

The chain recombines TRBV2 with TRBJ1-1; D is possibly TRBD1 (5 bases). V was clipped by 5 bases and J by 4 bases, with 11 bases between them. Germline CDR1 SNHLY, CDR2 FYNNEI. The CDR3 extends over 13 amino acids. The CDR3 loop reads CASSPDTFTEAFF. CDR3 DNA: TGTGCCAGCAGTCCGGACACCTTCACTGAAGCTTTCTTT. Variable domain in full (rest from reference TRBV2 and TRBJ1-1): EPEVTQTPSHQVTQMGQEVILRCVPISNHLYFYWYRQILGQKVEFLVSFYNNEISEKSEIFDDQFSVERPDGSNFTLKIRSTKLEDSAMYFCASSPDTFTEAFFGQGTRLTVV.

This chain joins TRBV6-5 and TRBJ1-6; 8 bases map to TRBD1. V was clipped by 6 bases and J by 6 bases; unmatched bases: 4. The germline CDR1 and CDR2 sequences are MNHEY and SVGAGI. The CDR3 sequence is 14 residues long. The CDR3 here is CASRRGQGNSPLHF. CDR3 in DNA: TGTGCCAGCAGAAGAGGACAGGGTAATTCACCCCTCCACTTT.

The genes are TRBV29-1 and TRBJ2-7; no reliable D call. Looked up from germline, CDR1 is SQVTM and CDR2 is ANQGSEA. The CDR3 extends over 12 amino acids. The germline V and J ends were trimmed by 7 bases and 1 base, with 11 bases remaining between them. The CDR3 reads CSALTHSYEQYF. The CDR3 coding sequence is TGCAGCGCTCTGACCCATTCCTACGAGCAGTACTTC.